The subject of this entry is one TCR beta chain. Its specificity is unknown. TCRdb keeps only in-frame clones here, not all; method: immunoSEQ multiplex PCR. Of around 80,000 clones in the sample, nearly 75% were seen once. People whose metastatic non-small-cell lung cancer was chemo-refractory got focal radiation along with CTLA-4 blockade by ipilimumab. This sample stems from a study of radiotherapy plus CTLA-4 blockade in lung cancer. Study information: Objective responses were seen in around 20% of patients, disease control in more than 30%.

V was shortened by 10 bases and J by 8 bases, with 21 bases between the two germline ends. CDR3 length equals 14 residues. The V gene's germline CDR1 is ENHRY and CDR2 SYGVKD. General study results and limits: The authors reported that early blood T cell clone dynamics, with interferon-beta, best predicted response. There was expansion of tumor-derived TCR clones in blood after radiotherapy plus ipilimumab.

The sequenced sample was peripheral blood, obtained from a patient treated with radiotherapy plus ipilimumab. The clonotype originates from a human donor with non-small cell lung cancer whose response to radiotherapy plus ipilimumab could not be evaluated. The chain carries TRBV10-3 and TRBJ2-1; D perhaps matches TRBD1 (6 bases). The CDR3 DNA reads TGTGCCAGTCAACAGGGTAGGGGTAATGATGAGCAGTTCTTC. Amino acid sequence: CASQQGRGNDEQFF.